One and the same sample provided the 12 T cell receptor beta chains below, sequenced in a study of PD-1 blockade in classical Hodgkin lymphoma (dated by TCRdb to the early 2020s). Receptor libraries were prepared by the immunoSEQ multiplex PCR assay. TCRdb stores this immuneACCESS table with in-frame sequences only. Part of the clones is absent; in the studies checked, under half of the shortfall reflects unresolved V genes, and no reason is known for the rest. The sample has about 14,000 clones on record, about 83% of them singletons. The ten largest make up approximately 22% of the sample. The sample's time point label, in plain terms: cycle 1 day 1 (C1D1), immediately before nivolumab initiation. Relapse after autologous stem cell transplantation had occurred in all trial patients, and cohorts A, B and C were distinguished by prior brentuximab vedotin exposure. The material was peripheral blood mononuclear cells (PBMCs), obtained at baseline. These receptors were taken from a human donor with classical Hodgkin lymphoma.

The genes are TRBV9 and TRBJ1-1; D is possibly TRBD1 (5 bases). The V end was cut by 1 base, the J end by 1 base, with 11 bases between. Germline V gene data show CDR1 as SGDLS and CDR2 as YYNGEE. The CDR3 totals 15 residues. CDR3 sequence (DNA): TGTGCCAGCAGCGTATCCGGCGGGGGGAACACTGAAGCTTTCTTT. This gives the protein CASSVSGGGNTEAFF.

V and J are TRBV10-3 and TRBJ2-3, with TRBD1 matching 9 bases. Germline lookup yields CDR1 ENHRY and CDR2 SYGVKD. V was pared by 6 bases and J by 2 bases, with 3 bases of the junction left unmatched. This CDR3 region has 14 residues. CDR3 sequence reads: CAISRDRDTDTQYF. CDR3 coding DNA: TGTGCCATCAGCCGGGACAGGGACACAGATACGCAGTATTTT.

This sequence joins TRBV5-1 and TRBJ1-2; D gene uncertain. The CDR3 length is 14 residues. Germline-derived CDR1 and CDR2 are SGHRS and YFSETQ. The V end was cut by 4 bases, the J end by 8 bases, with 18 bases between. The CDR3 reads CASSPDGLIEGYTF. The CDR3 nucleotides read TGCGCCAGCAGCCCGGACGGTTTAATAGAGGGCTACACCTTC.

The chain links TRBV7-6 to TRBJ2-7, with D perhaps TRBD2 (6 bases). The CDR3 runs to 16 residues. Trimming left V 5 bases short and J 0 bases short, with 17 bases between. In germline, CDR1 is SGHVS, CDR2 FNYEAQ. In nucleotides, the CDR3 is TGTGCCAGCAGCCCGCAAGTGGGGGGTAGCTCCTACGAGCAGTACTTC. Translation: CASSPQVGGSSYEQYF. Together with reference TRBV7-6 and TRBJ2-7, the CDR3 gives the full variable domain: GAGVSQSPRYKVTKRGQDVALRCDPISGHVSLYWYRQALGQGPEFLTYFNYEAQQDKSGLPNDRFSAERPEGSISTLTIQRTEQRDSAMYRCASSPQVGGSSYEQYFGPGTRLTVT.

The chain links TRBV4-2 to TRBJ1-1; the D gene is possibly TRBD1 (5 bases). This CDR3 has 15 residues. V shed 4 bases and J shed 1 base, with 13 bases lying between them. CDR1 is LGHNA, CDR2 YNFKEQ, per germline. For the CDR3, the DNA is TGTGCCAGCAGCCTGCAGGGTAAGGGGAACACTGAAGCTTTCTTT. It codes for CASSLQGKGNTEAFF.

The chain uses TRBV7-9 and TRBJ1-3; D gene unclear. The CDR3 loop spans 12 amino acids. Germline CDR1 is SEHNR and CDR2 is FQNEAQ (reference sequence). Trimming took off 5 bases at V and 4 bases at J, with 6 bases between the two ends. The CDR3 DNA reads TGTGCCAGCAGCCCGACAGGAAACACCATATATTTT. Translating gives CASSPTGNTIYF.

This chain links TRBV2 with TRBJ2-1; maybe TRBD1 (6 bases). The CDR3 is 12 amino acids. V was pared by 2 bases and J by 15 bases, with 14 bases between. Germline CDR1 and CDR2: SNHLY and FYNNEI. The CDR3 spells CASSERGFRGFF. The CDR3 bases are TGTGCCAGCAGTGAAAGAGGTTTCAGGGGGTTCTTC.

V is TRBV19 and J is TRBJ1-1; TRBD1 might be the D (5 bases). The CDR3 extends over 17 amino acids. Germline CDR1 LNHDA, CDR2 SQIVND (reference sequence). Trimming removed 8 bases at V and 0 bases at J, with 22 bases between. The CDR3 protein is CASSRSGAGSMNTEAFF. The CDR3 region has the DNA TGTGCCAGTTCTAGGAGCGGCGCAGGGAGCATGAACACTGAAGCTTTCTTT.

This chain links TRBV25-1 with TRBJ1-6; D gene ambiguous. The V and J ends lost 0 bases and 7 bases respectively, with 16 bases between them. The germline V gene has CDR1 MGHDK and CDR2 SYGVNS. The CDR3 contains 17 residues. CDR3 region: CASSEYRGTSGNSPLHF. CDR3 bases: TGTGCCAGCAGTGAATATCGCGGAACAAGTGGAAATTCACCCCTCCACTTT.

This chain connects TRBV7-3 to TRBJ2-5, with 8 nucleotides matching TRBD1. This CDR3 has 15 amino acids. With 3 bases clipped from V and 2 bases from J, the junction kept 5 bases outside the gene matches. Germline CDR1 SGHTA, CDR2 FQGTGA. CDR3: CASSFPGQDQETQYF. CDR3 DNA: TGTGCCAGCAGCTTTCCGGGACAGGATCAAGAGACCCAGTACTTC.

This chain joins TRBV7-2 and TRBJ1-1; 9 nucleotides match TRBD1. The junction had 6 bases not matched to a gene; V was cut back by 3 bases and J by 1 base. CDR3 length: 16 residues. From germline, CDR1 is SGHTA and CDR2 FQGNSA. The CDR3 nucleotides read TGTGCCAGCAGCTTTCCACAGGGGGCGCCGAACACTGAAGCTTTCTTT. This translates into CASSFPQGAPNTEAFF.

The chain joins TRBV18 to TRBJ1-1; D unclear. Germline-derived CDR1 and CDR2 are KGHSH and LQKENI. V was cut by 6 bases and J by 1 base, with 12 bases left in between. The length of the CDR3 is 14 residues. The CDR3 sequence: CASSPVRANTEAFF. The CDR3 nucleotides read TGTGCCAGCTCCCCCGTCCGCGCGAACACTGAAGCTTTCTTT.